Included here is one T cell receptor beta chain sequence, with context. The germline V gene has CDR1 SGHVS and CDR2 FNYEAQ. CDR3 length: 14 amino acids. V was trimmed by 5 bases and J by 0 bases, leaving 9 bases between them. Each CDR3 protein is one row after TCRdb ran MiXCR on the PCR reads. The table has around 3,000 distinct CDR3 sequences, approximately 45% seen once. These data belong to a study of immune characterization of retroperitoneal liposarcoma. The sample consisted of tumor tissue. V usage is TRBV7-6 and J usage is TRBJ2-3, with D unclear. The sequence was collected from a male donor with retroperitoneal liposarcoma. In DNA, the CDR3 is TGTGCCAGCAGCCAAGAGCTTAGCACAGATACGCAGTATTTT. Residues: CASSQELSTDTQYF.